This T cell receptor beta chain was sequenced for a study of shared clonotypes between healthy human individuals. Points from the study as a whole: Expectations were that clonotype sharing among donors would be affected by sequencing depth.

Using ten immunoSEQ deep assay plates, investigators sequenced unsorted PBMC DNA. Assay: immunoSEQ multiplex PCR; the TCRdb copy retains only in-frame clones and omits some. The sample has hundreds of thousands of clones, roughly 83% seen once. Caucasian adults residing in Nashville, Tennessee made up all the donors. This clone was seen once. The antigen is not known. Germline V gene sequence: CDR1 SEHNR, CDR2 FQNEAQ (reference sequence). The CDR3 length is 13 residues. V shed 4 bases and J 6 bases; nucleotides not matched to a gene: 1. Sequenced sample: PBMCs. The sequence was collected from a woman in her thirties or forties in good health. Some clones in this sample may be carry-over from other donors' samples. The chain is built from TRBV7-9 and TRBJ2-2, with TRBD1 identical over 8 bases. The CDR3 protein is CASSSQGAGELFF. In DNA form, the CDR3 reads TGTGCCAGCAGCTCACAGGGGGCCGGGGAGCTGTTTTTT.